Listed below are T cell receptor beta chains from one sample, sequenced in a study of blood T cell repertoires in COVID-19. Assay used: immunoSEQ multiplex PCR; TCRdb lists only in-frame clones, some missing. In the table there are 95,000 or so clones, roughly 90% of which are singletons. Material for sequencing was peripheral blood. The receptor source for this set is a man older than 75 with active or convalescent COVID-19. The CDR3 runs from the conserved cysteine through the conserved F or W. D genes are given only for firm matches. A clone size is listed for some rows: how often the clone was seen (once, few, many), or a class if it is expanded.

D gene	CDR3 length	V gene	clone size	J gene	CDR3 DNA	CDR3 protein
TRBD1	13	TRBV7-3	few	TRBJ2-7	TGTGCCAGCAGCTTCGGGACAGGTCACGAGCAGTACTTC	CASSFGTGHEQYF
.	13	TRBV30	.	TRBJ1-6	TGTGCCTGGAATCCGGGTATAGAATCACCCCTCCACTTT	CAWNPGIESPLHF
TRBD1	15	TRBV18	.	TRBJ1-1	TGTGCCAGCTCACCACTTTCAACAGGGGGGACTGAAGCTTTCTTT	CASSPLSTGGTEAFF
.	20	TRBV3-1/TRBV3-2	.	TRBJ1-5	TGTGCCAGCAGCCAAGACAGGCAGGGCGAGGTGGAGGAGGGCGGTCAGCCCCAGCATTTT	CASSQDRQGEVEEGGQPQHF
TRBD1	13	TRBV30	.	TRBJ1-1	TGTGCCAGGATTACAGGGGGTTATACTGAAGCTTTCTTT	CARITGGYTEAFF
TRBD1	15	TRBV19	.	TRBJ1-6	TGTGCCAGTACCACTTGGACAGGGTCGGGGTCACCCCTCCACTTT	CASTTWTGSGSPLHF
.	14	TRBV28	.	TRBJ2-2	TGTGCCAGCAGCAATCACAGGGTCGGCGGGGAGCTGTTTTTT	CASSNHRVGGELFF
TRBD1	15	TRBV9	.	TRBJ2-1	TGTGCCAGCAGCTCCCTGACAGGGATCCGGAATGAGCAGTTCTTC	CASSSLTGIRNEQFF
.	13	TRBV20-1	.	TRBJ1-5	TGCAGTGCTAGTGGGGGCCACGGCGAGCCCCAGCATTTT	CSASGGHGEPQHF
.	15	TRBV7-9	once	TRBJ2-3	TGTGCCAGCAGCTTAGTGGGCAGGGTTACAGATACGCAGTATTTT	CASSLVGRVTDTQYF
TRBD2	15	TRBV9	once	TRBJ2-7	TGTGCCAGCAGAAGAAGCCGGCGGGAGCCGGACGAGCAGTACTTC	CASRRSRREPDEQYF
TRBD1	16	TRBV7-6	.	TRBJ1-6	TGTGCCAGCAGCTTAGGATTTGGGACAGGCAATTCACCCCTCCACTTT	CASSLGFGTGNSPLHF
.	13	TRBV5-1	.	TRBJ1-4	TGCGCCAGCAGCTTGGATCCGTCTACAAAACTGTTTTTT	CASSLDPSTKLFF
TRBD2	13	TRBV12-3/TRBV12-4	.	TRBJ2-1	TGTGCCAGCAGACCAACTAGCGTCAATGAGCAGTTCTTC	CASRPTSVNEQFF
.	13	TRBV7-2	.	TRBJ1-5	TGTGCCAGCAGCTCCAGGGGCCGTCAGCCCCAGCATTTT	CASSSRGRQPQHF
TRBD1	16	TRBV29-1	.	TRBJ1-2	TGCAGCGTTGAAGCCAGCAACAGGGGGCGCCTCTATGGCTACACCTTC	CSVEASNRGRLYGYTF
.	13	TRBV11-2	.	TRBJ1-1	TGTGCCAGCAGCTTACAGGGTGACACTGAAGCTTTCTTT	CASSLQGDTEAFF
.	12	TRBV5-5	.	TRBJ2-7	TGTGCCAGCAGCGGGAGCCGCTACGAGCAGTACTTC	CASSGSRYEQYF
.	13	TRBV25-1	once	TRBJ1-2	TGTGCCAGCAGTGCGGGGTCCAACTATGGCTACACCTTC	CASSAGSNYGYTF
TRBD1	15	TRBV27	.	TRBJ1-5	TGTGCCAGCAGTTCAACAGGGGGCTGGGGGCAGCCCCAGCATTTT	CASSSTGGWGQPQHF
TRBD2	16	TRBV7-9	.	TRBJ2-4	TGTGCCAGCAGCTCTAGCGGGACTGTAGCCAAAAACATTCAGTACTTC	CASSSSGTVAKNIQYF
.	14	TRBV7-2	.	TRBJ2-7	TGTGCCAGCAGCCCCCGAGGAGGCCCCTACGAGCAGTACTTC	CASSPRGGPYEQYF
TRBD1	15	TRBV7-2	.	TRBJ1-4	TGTGCCAGCAGCCCCAGACAGGGGAGACAGGAAAAACTGTTTTTT	CASSPRQGRQEKLFF
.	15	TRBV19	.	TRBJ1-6	TGTGCCAGTAGTGAAAGACAGCCCACTATCTCACCCCTCCACTTT	CASSERQPTISPLHF
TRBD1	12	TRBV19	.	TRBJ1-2	TGTGCCAGTAGTACCGGACAGGGGGGCTACACCTTC	CASSTGQGGYTF
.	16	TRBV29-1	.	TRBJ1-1	TGCAGCGCCAAGGGTACGACGACAGCCATGAACACTGAAGCTTTCTTT	CSAKGTTTAMNTEAFF
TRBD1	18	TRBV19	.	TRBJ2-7	TGTGCCAGTAGTATAGCGGCGCATACTTGGACAGGGGGACTCGAGCAGTACTTC	CASSIAAHTWTGGLEQYF
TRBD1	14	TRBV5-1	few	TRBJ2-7	TGCGCCAGCAGCCCAGGACAGGGAGTTTACGAGCAGTACTTC	CASSPGQGVYEQYF
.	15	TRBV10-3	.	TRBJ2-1	TGTGCCATCAGTGAGTCTAGCGGTTCCTACAATGAGCAGTTCTTC	CAISESSGSYNEQFF
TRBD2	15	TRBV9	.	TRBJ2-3	TGTGCCAGCAGCGCTGGGGGACTACAGGCTCATACGCAGTATTTT	CASSAGGLQAHTQYF
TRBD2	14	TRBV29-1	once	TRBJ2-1	TGCAGCGTTGGACTAGCGGGAGTTGGCAGTGAGCAGTTCTTC	CSVGLAGVGSEQFF
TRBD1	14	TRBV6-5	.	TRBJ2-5	TGTGCCAGCAGTTACAGGACAGGCCAAGAGACCCAGTACTTC	CASSYRTGQETQYF